The 21 T cell receptor beta chains reported below all come from one sample, sequenced in a study of blood T cell repertoires in COVID-19. The repertoire was sequenced with immunoSEQ multiplex PCR; TCRdb's copy has only in-frame clones and lacks some. This table has approximately 85,000 clones, roughly 85% appearing once. Material: peripheral blood. The receptors were gathered from a man over 45 with active or convalescent COVID-19.

The chain is built from TRBV9 and TRBJ1-1; TRBD1 agrees at 8 bases. With 3 bases clipped from V and 5 bases from J, the junction kept 6 bases outside the gene matches. Germline V gene data show CDR1 as SGDLS and CDR2 as YYNGEE. This CDR3 comprises 14 residues. Here the CDR3 DNA reads TGTGCCAGCAGCGGGGGACAGGAGGGAACTGAAGCTTTCTTT. It is translated as CASSGGQEGTEAFF.

Comments on this clone: At the DNA level, this CDR3 is encoded by other sequences in the same sample as well. The chain employs TRBV3-1 (or the pseudogene TRBV3-2) and TRBJ1-5, with 7 bases matching TRBD1. The CDR3 runs 14 residues. The ends lost 1 base at V and 6 bases at J; junction bases unmatched: 3. CDR1 is LGHDT and CDR2 is YNNKEL in the germline V gene (reference sequence). The CDR3 DNA reads as TGTGCCAGCAGCCAAGGAGGGGGCCGTCAGCCCCAGCATTTT. This gives the protein CASSQGGGRQPQHF.

The chain is built from TRBV10-3 and TRBJ2-3; 8 bases map to TRBD1. This CDR3 has 13 residues. Unmatched junction bases numbered 8, after V lost 9 bases and J lost 6 bases. Germline lookup yields CDR1 ENHRY and CDR2 SYGVKD. The CDR3 nucleotides are TGTGCCATGCGGACAGGGCCGGGGGATACGCAGTATTTT. This gives the protein CAMRTGPGDTQYF.

This rearrangement joins TRBV4-1 to TRBJ2-2; weak D call: TRBD1 (6 bases). CDR1 is MGHRA, CDR2 YSYEKL, per germline. The CDR3 spans 13 residues. Deletions cut 5 bases from V and 6 bases from J, with 10 bases between. CDR3 sequence: CASSTPGAGELFF. The CDR3 nucleotides read TGCGCCAGCAGCACCCCAGGGGCCGGGGAGCTGTTTTTT.

This clone was counted between two and nine times. The chain couples TRBV19 to TRBJ1-5; 8 bases fit TRBD1. The germline CDR1 and CDR2 sequences are LNHDA and SQIVND (reference sequence). The CDR3 contains 14 residues. V lost 6 bases, J lost 3 bases, and 4 bases stayed unmatched. The chain's CDR3 is CASRRDRNNQPQHF. CDR3 nucleotides: TGTGCCAGTAGGCGGGACAGGAACAATCAGCCCCAGCATTTT.

The chain uses TRBV6-5 and TRBJ1-2; 8 bases line up with TRBD1. CDR3 size: 15 residues. The ends lost 6 bases at V and 4 bases at J; junction bases unmatched: 10. CDR1 is MNHEY and CDR2 is SVGAGI in the germline V gene. The CDR3 nucleotides read TGTGCCAGCAGCTCAGGGGGCAGTCTTATCTATGGCTACACCTTC. It is translated as CASSSGGSLIYGYTF.

The V and J genes are TRBV29-1 and TRBJ1-1; D may be TRBD1 (5 bases). The CDR3 consists of 15 residues. Trimming removed 7 bases from V and 3 bases from J, with 21 bases in between. CDR1 and CDR2 (germline): SQVTM, ANQGSEA. The DNA of the CDR3 is TGCAGCGCCAGGGCGGGACGACCCTCGTACACTGAAGCTTTCTTT. Its translation: CSARAGRPSYTEAFF.

V is TRBV29-1 and J is TRBJ2-2; 7 nucleotides line up with TRBD2. The germline CDR1 and CDR2 sequences are SQVTM and ANQGSEA. The V and J ends lost 5 bases and 4 bases, in that order; junction bases with no gene match: 4. This CDR3 comprises 13 residues. The CDR3 is CSVSGLTTGELFF. CDR3 bases: TGCAGCGTTTCGGGACTAACCACCGGGGAGCTGTTTTTT.

The chain recombines TRBV21-1 with TRBJ1-3. TRBV21-1 is described as a pseudogene. The CDR3 is made up of 9 amino acids. CDR3 coding DNA: TGTGCCAGGGGAGACACCATATATTTT. Translating gives CARGDTIYF.

This rearrangement joins TRBV29-1 to TRBJ2-1; a weak D match, TRBD1 (6 bases). V lost 6 bases, J lost 6 bases, and 15 bases lay in between. This CDR3 region has 13 residues. The germline V gene has CDR1 SQVTM and CDR2 ANQGSEA. For the CDR3, the DNA is TGCAGCGTACCGCAGGGGTATGGCAATGAGCAGTTCTTC. It encodes CSVPQGYGNEQFF.

The CDR3 DNA reads as TGTGCCAGCAGCTTGGCCCAGACAGGACAACTACTTAACTATGGCTACACCTTC. This sequence encodes CASSLAQTGQLLNYGYTF. V usage is TRBV5-5 and J usage is TRBJ1-2, with D tentatively TRBD1 (6 bases). Trimming removed 0 bases from V and 1 base from J, with 19 bases in between. The germline V gene has CDR1 SGHKS and CDR2 YYEKEE (reference sequence). This CDR3 region has 18 residues.

The V call is TRBV5-1, the J call TRBJ2-7; 12 bases are shared with TRBD2. V lost 0 bases, J lost 3 bases, and 7 bases stayed unmatched. This CDR3 has 17 amino acids. Germline CDR1 is SGHRS and CDR2 is YFSETQ. Written as DNA, the CDR3 is TGCGCCAGCAGCTTGGCCGGAACTAGCGGGAGGAACTACGAGCAGTACTTC. It is translated as CASSLAGTSGRNYEQYF.

The chain combines TRBV3-1 (or the pseudogene TRBV3-2) with TRBJ1-2; no clear D gene. CDR3 size: 15 residues. Trimming stripped 0 bases from V and 2 bases from J, with 10 bases between. CDR1 is LGHDT and CDR2 is YNNKEL in the germline V gene (reference sequence). In DNA form, the CDR3 reads TGTGCCAGCAGCCAAGATTGGCGGGGAAACTATGGCTACACCTTC. It specifies CASSQDWRGNYGYTF.

There are a few counts of this clone. The chain links TRBV19 to TRBJ2-2; 8 bases fit TRBD2. CDR1 LNHDA and CDR2 SQIVND come from the germline V gene (reference sequence). The CDR3 loop spans 15 amino acids. V was pared by 11 bases and J by 0 bases, with 8 bases of the junction left unmatched. CDR3 sequence: CAAGRGDANTGELFF. CDR3 nucleotide sequence: TGTGCCGCAGGGCGGGGGGACGCGAACACCGGGGAGCTGTTTTTT.

V gene TRBV6-5 combines with J gene TRBJ2-7, with 7 bases fitting TRBD1. CDR1 is MNHEY, CDR2 SVGAGI, per germline. The CDR3 is made up of 14 amino acids. V was clipped by 4 bases and J by 7 bases; unmatched bases: 10. Here the CDR3 DNA reads TGTGCCAGCAGTTCCACCGACAGGGACGGGGAGCAGTACTTC. Translation: CASSSTDRDGEQYF.

This clone has only one observation. This rearrangement joins TRBV20-1 to TRBJ2-5, with TRBD1 matching over 9 bases. The ends lost 3 bases at V and 4 bases at J; junction bases unmatched: 3. The CDR3 runs 13 residues. CDR1 and CDR2 (germline): DFQATT, SNEGSKA (reference sequence). CDR3 in DNA: TGCAGTGCTAGTCGGGACAGGGTAGAGACCCAGTACTTC. It encodes CSASRDRVETQYF.

The chain has TRBV29-1 and TRBJ2-5; 7 bases map to TRBD2. This CDR3 has 12 residues. Germline loops: CDR1 SQVTM, CDR2 ANQGSEA. V lost 6 bases and J lost 3; bases outside the gene matches: 4. The chain's CDR3 is CSVTGGKETQYF. In nucleotides, the CDR3 is TGCAGCGTAACCGGGGGGAAAGAGACCCAGTACTTC.

V is TRBV19 and J is TRBJ2-7, with 10 bases aligning to TRBD1. Trimming took 3 bases from V and 3 from J; bases not matched to a gene: 5. The CDR3 is made up of 15 amino acids. Germline V CDR1 and CDR2: LNHDA, SQIVND (reference sequence). CDR3 sequence reads: CASSIGTGANYEQYF. CDR3 sequence (DNA): TGTGCCAGTAGTATTGGGACAGGGGCAAACTACGAGCAGTACTTC.

The V gene is TRBV27, the J gene TRBJ2-1; D perhaps matches TRBD2 (7 bases). V was cut by 6 bases and J by 7 bases, with 13 bases left in between. This CDR3 contains 13 residues. CDR1 MNHEY and CDR2 SMNVEV come from the germline V gene (reference sequence). This CDR3 reads CASRGRGQNEQFF. CDR3 nucleotide sequence: TGTGCCAGCAGGGGGCGGGGGCAAAATGAGCAGTTCTTC.

J is TRBJ2-3 and V is TRBV14, with a possible D match to TRBD1 (6 bases). Looked up from germline, CDR1 is SGHDN and CDR2 is FVKESK. V was cut by 0 bases and J by 3 bases, with 10 bases left in between. This CDR3 has 15 residues. In DNA form, the CDR3 reads TGTGCCAGCAGCCAAGAGCCGAGGGGGACAGATACGCAGTATTTT. Translation: CASSQEPRGTDTQYF.

In this sample, this clone turned up a few times. The chain combines TRBV29-1 with TRBJ2-1; TRBD2 matches at 13 bases. J gave up 12 bases and V 7 bases, and 12 bases lay outside the gene matches. Germline V gene sequence: CDR1 SQVTM, CDR2 ANQGSEA. CDR3 length: 14 amino acids. The CDR3 reads CSARTSGGADGQFF. CDR3 in DNA: TGCAGCGCAAGAACTAGCGGGGGGGCTGACGGGCAGTTCTTC.